The 25 T cell receptor beta chains below come from one sample, sequenced in a study of CD8+ T cells in alopecia areata. Once RNA had been extracted, it was reverse transcribed into cDNA to act as the sequencing template. The protocol was immunoSEQ multiplex PCR, while the TCRdb copy is restricted to in-frame clones and leaves out a portion. This sample carries 90,000 to 150,000 clones, around two fifths of them seen once, and the ten largest clones take approximately 3.3%. Sequencing was performed on CD4+ T cells sorted from blood. These receptors originate from a human donor with alopecia areata.

The chain couples TRBV29-1 to TRBJ1-1, with D unresolved. This CDR3 is built from 13 residues. Looked up from germline, CDR1 is SQVTM and CDR2 is ANQGSEA. V lost 2 bases to trimming and J lost 3 bases, with 10 bases between them. The CDR3 DNA is TGCAGCGTTGAACCGGGAGGGTACACTGAAGCTTTCTTT. Residues: CSVEPGGYTEAFF.

The chain combines TRBV29-1 with TRBJ1-1; D is undetermined. Trimming left V 2 bases short and J 1 base short, with 11 bases between. Looked up from germline, CDR1 is SQVTM and CDR2 is ANQGSEA. CDR3 length equals 14 residues. The CDR3 bases are TGCAGCGTTGAAAAGCTGGTACGGAACACTGAAGCTTTCTTT. Protein product: CSVEKLVRNTEAFF.

This sequence joins TRBV19 and TRBJ2-3; no definite D call. The V end was cut by 3 bases, the J end by 5 bases, with 9 bases between. This CDR3 comprises 13 residues. Looked up from germline, CDR1 is LNHDA and CDR2 is SQIVND (reference sequence). The CDR3 protein is CASSIVHEDTQYF. CDR3 nucleotides: TGTGCCAGTAGTATCGTACATGAAGATACGCAGTATTTT.

The V gene is TRBV7-6, the J gene TRBJ2-1; D gene ambiguous. CDR3 length equals 12 residues. In germline, CDR1 is SGHVS, CDR2 FNYEAQ. The ends were cut back, 5 bases at V and 10 bases at J, with 12 bases in the middle. The CDR3 loop reads CASSPLQSEQFF. The CDR3, as DNA: TGTGCCAGCAGCCCACTACAATCCGAGCAGTTCTTC.

The V call is TRBV11-2, the J call TRBJ2-1; D is undetermined. CDR1 SGHAT and CDR2 FQNNGV come from the germline V gene. V shed 0 bases and J shed 6 bases, with 6 bases lying between them. The CDR3 totals 13 residues. For the CDR3, the DNA is TGTGCCAGCAGCTTAGAGAGTTTCAATGAGCAGTTCTTC. Translation: CASSLESFNEQFF. The whole variable domain, filled in from reference TRBV11-2 and TRBJ2-1, reads EAGVAQSPRYKIIEKRQSVAFWCNPISGHATLYWYQQILGQGPKLLIQFQNNGVVDDSQLPKDRFSAERLKGVDSTLKIQPAKLEDSAVYLCASSLESFNEQFFGPGTRLTVL.

The rearrangement links TRBV30 to TRBJ2-5; D not resolved. CDR3 length: 12 amino acids. Germline CDR1 and CDR2: GTSNPN and SVGIG (reference sequence). With 0 bases removed from V and 0 bases from J, the gap between germline ends came to 2 bases. CDR3 sequence (DNA): TGTGCCTGGAGTGTTAACCAAGAGACCCAGTACTTC. Translating gives CAWSVNQETQYF.

This clone was detected only a few times. J is TRBJ2-7 and V is TRBV5-4, with TRBD1 identical over 7 bases. Losses at the gene ends were 4 bases for V and 2 bases for J; bases not matched to a gene: 6. The CDR3 totals 14 residues. In germline, CDR1 is SGHNT, CDR2 YYREEE (reference sequence). This CDR3 reads CASSPDRETYEQYF. In nucleotides, the CDR3 is TGTGCCAGCAGCCCCGACAGGGAAACCTACGAGCAGTACTTC.

J is TRBJ2-3 and V is TRBV7-2, with 8 bases identical to TRBD2. This CDR3 is 14 amino acids long. J gave up 7 bases and V 4 bases, and 7 bases lay outside the gene matches. Germline V gene lookup returns CDR1 SGHTA and CDR2 FQGNSA. The CDR3, as DNA: TGTGCCAGCAGCTCCGGGGGGGGACTATATACGCAGTATTTT. Translated, it gives CASSSGGGLYTQYF.

This clone was found a few times. The J gene is TRBJ2-2, the V gene TRBV28, with a weak D call TRBD2 (6 bases). The CDR3 runs to 16 residues. CDR1 and CDR2 from the germline V gene are MDHEN and SYDVKM. V lost 5 bases, J lost 8 bases, and 21 bases lay in between. The CDR3 spells CASSGTNRLATGELFF. In DNA, the CDR3 is TGTGCCAGCAGTGGAACCAATCGGCTAGCGACAGGGGAGCTGTTTTTT.

The chain combines TRBV9 with TRBJ2-1, with D maybe TRBD2 (5 bases). Germline CDR1 SGDLS, CDR2 YYNGEE. Trimming removed 0 bases at V and 4 bases at J, with 11 bases between. The CDR3 runs 15 residues. The CDR3 sequence is CASSVVGDGYNEQFF. In DNA, the CDR3 is TGTGCCAGCAGCGTAGTCGGGGATGGGTACAATGAGCAGTTCTTC.

This chain uses TRBV7-2 with TRBJ2-7, with D possibly matching TRBD1 (6 bases). This CDR3 is 14 amino acids long. Trimming stripped 2 bases from V and 5 bases from J, with 13 bases between. The germline CDR1 and CDR2 sequences are SGHTA and FQGNSA. The CDR3 DNA sequence: TGTGCCAGCAGCTTAAGACAGGATGGCGACGAGCAGTACTTC. This sequence encodes CASSLRQDGDEQYF.

V and J are TRBV30 and TRBJ2-5; TRBD2 matches 16 bases. V lost 2 bases to trimming and J lost 3 bases; unmatched junction nucleotides: 6. The CDR3 spans 17 residues. From germline, CDR1 is GTSNPN and CDR2 SVGIG (reference sequence). CDR3 bases: TGTGCCTGGAGTCCCGGGACTAGCGGGAGGGTAGAAGAGACCCAGTACTTC. Amino acid sequence: CAWSPGTSGRVEETQYF.

A few counts support this clone. This sequence joins TRBV7-2 and TRBJ2-7, with TRBD1 identical over 10 bases. In germline, CDR1 is SGHTA, CDR2 FQGNSA. There are 14 residues in the CDR3. V was pared by 4 bases and J by 1 base, with 1 base of the junction left unmatched. The DNA of the CDR3 is TGTGCCAGCAGCTCGGGACAGGGGTCCTACGAGCAGTACTTC. Encoded protein: CASSSGQGSYEQYF.

CDR3 sequence: CASSELSGETQYF. For the CDR3, the DNA is TGTGCCAGCAGTGAATTGAGCGGGGAGACCCAGTACTTC. The chain has TRBV6-1 and TRBJ2-5; D is possibly TRBD2 (6 bases). CDR1 and CDR2 from the germline V gene are MNHNS and SASEGT. V lost 2 bases and J 5 bases, leaving 9 bases between the germline ends. This CDR3 has 13 amino acids.

The V call is TRBV15, the J call TRBJ2-7, with D tentatively TRBD1 (5 bases). Germline loops: CDR1 LNHNV, CDR2 YYDKDF (reference sequence). V was cut by 0 bases and J by 9 bases, with 9 bases left in between. This CDR3 is 12 amino acids long. The CDR3 region has the DNA TGTGCCACCAGCAGAGAAGACAGTGCGCAGTACTTC. It encodes CATSREDSAQYF.

The V and J genes are TRBV11-2 and TRBJ2-5; TRBD1 matches at 10 bases. V lost 0 bases and J lost 2; bases outside the gene matches: 3. The CDR3 spans 16 residues. Germline CDR1 is SGHAT and CDR2 is FQNNGV. The CDR3 DNA reads TGTGCCAGCAGCTTAGAAGGGACAGGGGCTCAAGAGACCCAGTACTTC. This translates into CASSLEGTGAQETQYF.

V is TRBV29-1 and J is TRBJ1-4; unclear D gene. The CDR3 extends over 14 amino acids. Trimming shortened V by 8 bases and J by 5 bases, and 18 bases separated the two germline ends. Germline V gives CDR1 SQVTM, CDR2 ANQGSEA. The CDR3 reads CSISFEGTNEKLFF. DNA of the CDR3: TGCAGCATCTCGTTTGAGGGCACCAATGAAAAACTGTTTTTT.

This clone turned up a few times. The chain uses TRBV30 and TRBJ2-1, with TRBD1 as a possible D gene (5 bases). The CDR3 consists of 11 residues. Trimming left V 7 bases short and J 10 bases short, with 14 bases between. Per germline, CDR1 GTSNPN and CDR2 SVGIG (reference sequence). The CDR3 loop reads CAFTRALEQFF. The CDR3 DNA reads TGTGCCTTCACCAGGGCCTTGGAGCAGTTCTTC.

This clone has a handful of counts. The genes are TRBV18 and TRBJ2-7; a weak D match, TRBD2 (5 bases). CDR1 is KGHSH, CDR2 LQKENI, per germline. CDR3 length: 13 residues. Deletions cut 3 bases from V and 2 bases from J, with 8 bases between. This chain's CDR3 is CASSPYGTYEQYF. The CDR3 DNA reads TGTGCCAGCTCACCGTACGGGACCTACGAGCAGTACTTC.

The rearrangement links TRBV2 to TRBJ2-3, with D unresolved. This CDR3 region has 18 residues. V shed 0 bases and J shed 0 bases, with 16 bases lying between them. In germline, CDR1 is SNHLY, CDR2 FYNNEI. DNA for the CDR3: TGTGCCAGCAGTGAAGCAGGCGGATGGGGAACCAGCACAGATACGCAGTATTTT. Translated, it gives CASSEAGGWGTSTDTQYF.

This clone was seen more than once but under ten times. V usage is TRBV14 and J usage is TRBJ2-7, with D tentatively TRBD2 (5 bases). This CDR3 comprises 14 residues. Trimming pared 2 bases from V and 1 base from J, leaving 9 bases between. Germline values: CDR1 SGHDN, CDR2 FVKESK. Here the CDR3 reads CASSQLRRSYEQYF. The CDR3 nucleotides read TGTGCCAGCAGCCAATTAAGGAGGTCCTACGAGCAGTACTTC.

V is TRBV2 and J is TRBJ2-1, with 11 positions matching TRBD1. This CDR3 is 14 amino acids long. V lost 6 bases and J lost 15; bases outside the gene matches: 13. Germline V gene sequence: CDR1 SNHLY, CDR2 FYNNEI. In DNA, the CDR3 is TGTGCCAGCAGCGCCGGGACAGGGGGTCGGAGAGGGTTCTTC. Protein: CASSAGTGGRRGFF.

The chain links TRBV30 to TRBJ1-1; 7 nucleotides agree with TRBD1. The length of the CDR3 is 13 residues. Germline assignment: CDR1 GTSNPN and CDR2 SVGIG (reference sequence). The ends lost 1 base at V and 8 bases at J; junction bases unmatched: 7. Written as DNA, the CDR3 is TGTGCCTGGAGTGGGTACAGGGGCAGGGAAGCTTTCTTT. Protein sequence: CAWSGYRGREAFF.

The rearrangement links TRBV27 to TRBJ2-2; 14 bases are a match to TRBD2. Germline assignment: CDR1 MNHEY and CDR2 SMNVEV (reference sequence). This CDR3 has 16 residues. Trimming at V came to 5 bases and at J to 6 bases, leaving 5 bases not matched to a gene. CDR3 sequence: CASSGPGLAGAGELFF. The CDR3 DNA reads TGTGCCAGCAGTGGCCCGGGACTAGCGGGAGCCGGGGAGCTGTTTTTT.

Only a few counts were recorded for this clone. CDR3 bases: TGTGCCAGCAGCCAAGGATTCGATCGTCCTAGCTCCTACGAGCAGTACTTC. Residues: CASSQGFDRPSSYEQYF. The V gene is TRBV14, the J gene TRBJ2-7; no clear D. Per the germline V gene, CDR1 is SGHDN and CDR2 is FVKESK. Trimming took 1 base from V and 0 from J, leaving 16 bases between them. The CDR3 spans 17 residues. Based on the CDR3 plus reference TRBV14 and TRBJ2-7, the full variable domain is EAGVTQFPSHSVIEKGQTVTLRCDPISGHDNLYWYRRVMGKEIKFLLHFVKESKQDESGMPNNRFLAERTGGTYSTLKVQPAELEDSGVYFCASSQGFDRPSSYEQYFGPGTRLTVT.